These T cell receptor beta chains were read from a single sample in a study of blood T cells in healthy people across ages. TCRdb redid the calling of the 5' RACE reads with MiXCR, one entry per CDR3 protein. Counted here are 450,000 to 700,000 distinct CDR3 sequences, roughly a quarter occurring once; the ten biggest clones make up approximately 17%. Sequencing was carried out using blood. The receptors shown here come from a woman aged 65 to 85 in good health. Both conserved end residues are part of each CDR3. D genes are given only for firm matches. Some rows mark clone size as missing; the rest say once, few, many or name a class of expanded clone.

d_gene: TRBD1; v_gene: TRBV10-3; j_gene: TRBJ2-7; abundance: NA; len: 14; CDR3aa: CATKEQGTSYEQYF; CDR3nt: TGTGCCACAAAAGAACAGGGGACCTCCTACGAGCAGTACTTC
d_gene: NA; v_gene: TRBV20-1; j_gene: TRBJ1-4; abundance: few; len: 15; CDR3aa: CSARAPAATNEKLFF; CDR3nt: TGCAGTGCTAGAGCCCCAGCTGCAACTAATGAAAAACTGTTTTTT
d_gene: NA; v_gene: TRBV29-1; j_gene: TRBJ2-3; abundance: NA; len: 14; CDR3aa: CSVERLAGPDTQYF; CDR3nt: TGCAGCGTTGAAAGACTGGCAGGGCCAGATACGCAGTATTTT
d_gene: NA; v_gene: TRBV7-7; j_gene: TRBJ2-5; abundance: NA; len: 15; CDR3aa: CASSPRGSSEETQYF; CDR3nt: TGTGCTAGCAGCCCCCGGGGCTCCTCGGAAGAGACCCAGTACTTC
d_gene: TRBD1; v_gene: TRBV29-1; j_gene: TRBJ2-7; abundance: few; len: 14; CDR3aa: CSPGTGNVSYEQYF; CDR3nt: TGCAGCCCTGGGACAGGGAACGTCTCCTACGAGCAGTACTTC
d_gene: TRBD2; v_gene: TRBV3-1; j_gene: TRBJ2-5; abundance: NA; len: 15; CDR3aa: CASSRGGGGAETQYF; CDR3nt: TGTGCCAGCAGCCGCGGAGGCGGGGGGGCTGAGACCCAGTACTTC
d_gene: TRBD1; v_gene: TRBV6-1; j_gene: TRBJ1-5; abundance: NA; len: 18; CDR3aa: CASRLTGGSLPGNQPQHF; CDR3nt: TGTGCCAGCAGACTCACAGGGGGTTCTCTCCCGGGCAATCAGCCCCAGCATTTT
d_gene: NA; v_gene: TRBV5-6; j_gene: TRBJ2-7; abundance: NA; len: 14; CDR3aa: CASSFRGYNYEQYF; CDR3nt: TGTGCCAGCAGCTTCCGAGGGTACAACTACGAGCAGTACTTC
d_gene: TRBD1; v_gene: TRBV19; j_gene: TRBJ1-2; abundance: few; len: 15; CDR3aa: CASSSGQGLGYGYTF; CDR3nt: TGTGCCAGTAGTTCCGGACAGGGGCTAGGGTACGGCTACACCTTC
d_gene: NA; v_gene: TRBV24-1; j_gene: TRBJ2-1; abundance: few; len: 17; CDR3aa: CATSDPLGRGERSEQFF; CDR3nt: TGTGCCACCAGTGATCCCCTCGGTAGGGGGGAGAGATCAGAGCAGTTCTTC
d_gene: TRBD2; v_gene: TRBV2; j_gene: TRBJ2-3; abundance: few; len: 15; CDR3aa: CASSGTSGSTDTQYF; CDR3nt: TGTGCCAGCAGTGGGACTAGCGGTAGCACAGATACGCAGTATTTT
d_gene: NA; v_gene: TRBV2; j_gene: TRBJ2-7; abundance: many; len: 13; CDR3aa: CASRPGLSYEQYF; CDR3nt: TGTGCCAGCAGGCCGGGACTCTCCTACGAGCAGTACTTC
d_gene: TRBD1; v_gene: TRBV7-2; j_gene: TRBJ1-1; abundance: few; len: 14; CDR3aa: CASSSTRDSTEAFF; CDR3nt: TGTGCCAGCAGCTCAACCAGGGACAGCACTGAAGCTTTCTTT
d_gene: TRBD2; v_gene: TRBV7-2; j_gene: TRBJ2-3; abundance: NA; len: 16; CDR3aa: CASSLLAGTTTDTQYF; CDR3nt: TGTGCCAGCAGCCTCCTAGCGGGGACTACCACAGATACGCAGTATTTT
d_gene: TRBD1; v_gene: TRBV20-1; j_gene: TRBJ2-5; abundance: NA; len: 14; CDR3aa: CSARPTGLQETQYF; CDR3nt: TGCAGTGCTAGACCGACAGGGCTTCAAGAGACCCAGTACTTC
d_gene: NA; v_gene: TRBV18; j_gene: TRBJ2-5; abundance: NA; len: 14; CDR3aa: CASSPGASEETQYF; CDR3nt: TGTGCCAGCTCACCAGGGGCTAGCGAAGAGACCCAGTACTTC
d_gene: TRBD2; v_gene: TRBV3-1; j_gene: TRBJ2-5; abundance: many; len: 15; CDR3aa: CASSRGLAGEETQYF; CDR3nt: TGTGCCAGCAGCCGTGGACTAGCGGGGGAAGAGACCCAGTACTTC
d_gene: NA; v_gene: TRBV6-6; j_gene: TRBJ2-7; abundance: many; len: 12; CDR3aa: CASNIPGPEQYF; CDR3nt: TGTGCCAGCAATATCCCAGGCCCCGAGCAGTACTTC
d_gene: TRBD1; v_gene: TRBV29-1; j_gene: TRBJ1-1; abundance: few; len: 12; CDR3aa: CSVDREGTEAFF; CDR3nt: TGCAGCGTGGACAGGGAAGGCACTGAAGCTTTCTTT
d_gene: TRBD1; v_gene: TRBV20-1; j_gene: TRBJ1-2; abundance: NA; len: 14; CDR3aa: CSAKAGTGVYGYTF; CDR3nt: TGCAGTGCTAAGGCCGGGACAGGGGTTTATGGCTACACCTTC
d_gene: TRBD2; v_gene: TRBV12-3/TRBV12-4; j_gene: TRBJ2-5; abundance: many; len: 14; CDR3aa: CASSLGLAKETQYF; CDR3nt: TGTGCCAGCAGTTTGGGACTAGCGAAAGAGACCCAGTACTTC
d_gene: NA; v_gene: TRBV7-3; j_gene: TRBJ2-1; abundance: NA; len: 13; CDR3aa: CASSFSGHNEQFF; CDR3nt: TGTGCCAGCAGCTTCTCGGGGCATAATGAGCAGTTCTTC
d_gene: NA; v_gene: TRBV5-1; j_gene: TRBJ2-5; abundance: few; len: 16; CDR3aa: CASSLSGNVVGETQYF; CDR3nt: TGCGCCAGCAGCTTGTCGGGGAATGTAGTCGGAGAGACCCAGTACTTC
d_gene: NA; v_gene: TRBV7-6; j_gene: TRBJ2-1; abundance: few; len: 15; CDR3aa: CASSLSRGRGNEQFF; CDR3nt: TGTGCCAGCAGCTTATCCCGGGGTCGTGGGAATGAGCAGTTCTTC
d_gene: NA; v_gene: TRBV7-2; j_gene: TRBJ1-1; abundance: NA; len: 13; CDR3aa: CASSLDRTTEAFF; CDR3nt: TGTGCCAGCAGCTTAGACCGGACCACTGAAGCTTTCTTT
d_gene: NA; v_gene: TRBV11-2; j_gene: TRBJ1-1; abundance: NA; len: 13; CDR3aa: CASSLVRLTEAFF; CDR3nt: TGTGCCAGCAGCTTAGTACGGCTTACTGAAGCTTTCTTT
d_gene: TRBD1; v_gene: TRBV6-1; j_gene: TRBJ1-4; abundance: NA; len: 17; CDR3aa: CASSLIGTGEVVGKLFF; CDR3nt: TGTGCCAGCAGCCTGATCGGGACAGGGGAAGTTGTCGGAAAACTGTTTTTT
d_gene: TRBD1; v_gene: TRBV10-3; j_gene: TRBJ2-1; abundance: few; len: 13; CDR3aa: CATTGTEYNEQFF; CDR3nt: TGTGCCACCACCGGGACAGAGTACAATGAGCAGTTCTTC
d_gene: TRBD2; v_gene: TRBV7-2; j_gene: TRBJ2-3; abundance: NA; len: 17; CDR3aa: CASSPKRGGRSTDTQYF; CDR3nt: TGTGCCAGCAGCCCAAAGCGGGGGGGCCGAAGCACAGATACGCAGTATTTT
d_gene: NA; v_gene: TRBV11-2; j_gene: TRBJ2-5; abundance: NA; len: 13; CDR3aa: CASSLEVEETQYF; CDR3nt: TGTGCCAGCAGCTTAGAAGTAGAAGAGACCCAGTACTTC
d_gene: NA; v_gene: TRBV4-2; j_gene: TRBJ1-2; abundance: few; len: 16; CDR3aa: CASSQGDAGYNYGYTF; CDR3nt: TGTGCCAGCAGCCAAGGGGATGCGGGGTACAACTATGGCTACACCTTC
d_gene: TRBD2; v_gene: TRBV6-2/TRBV6-3; j_gene: TRBJ2-2; abundance: NA; len: 14; CDR3aa: CASTGGPLTGELFF; CDR3nt: TGTGCCAGCACGGGGGGGCCCCTCACCGGGGAGCTGTTTTTT
d_gene: NA; v_gene: TRBV6-1; j_gene: TRBJ1-6; abundance: NA; len: 18; CDR3aa: CASSKPRVGLAINSPLHF; CDR3nt: TGTGCCAGCAGTAAGCCCAGGGTGGGCCTCGCTATTAATTCACCCCTCCACTTT
d_gene: TRBD1; v_gene: TRBV29-1; j_gene: TRBJ1-4; abundance: NA; len: 13; CDR3aa: CSVDLQGSEKLFF; CDR3nt: TGCAGCGTGGACTTACAGGGGAGTGAAAAACTGTTTTTT
d_gene: NA; v_gene: TRBV30; j_gene: TRBJ1-5; abundance: few; len: 13; CDR3aa: CAWSPDSNQLQHF; CDR3nt: TGTGCCTGGTCGCCCGATAGCAATCAGCTCCAGCATTTT
d_gene: NA; v_gene: TRBV7-2; j_gene: TRBJ1-1; abundance: NA; len: 17; CDR3aa: CASSPQGTLLWGTEAFF; CDR3nt: TGTGCCAGTAGCCCTCAAGGGACTTTGCTTTGGGGCACTGAAGCTTTCTTT
d_gene: TRBD2; v_gene: TRBV4-2; j_gene: TRBJ2-1; abundance: NA; len: 18; CDR3aa: CASSQGSGGPRGYNEQFF; CDR3nt: TGTGCCAGCAGCCAAGGTAGCGGGGGGCCACGGGGGTACAATGAGCAGTTCTTC
d_gene: TRBD2; v_gene: TRBV24-1; j_gene: TRBJ2-3; abundance: NA; len: 16; CDR3aa: CATSDVSGGATDTQYF; CDR3nt: TGTGCCACCAGTGATGTTAGCGGGGGGGCGACAGATACGCAGTATTTT
d_gene: NA; v_gene: TRBV20-1; j_gene: TRBJ2-1; abundance: NA; len: 12; CDR3aa: CSANIGGAEQFF; CDR3nt: TGCAGTGCGAACATAGGTGGCGCCGAGCAGTTCTTC
d_gene: TRBD1; v_gene: TRBV9; j_gene: TRBJ2-5; abundance: NA; len: 16; CDR3aa: CASSVGRDRGSETQYF; CDR3nt: TGTGCCAGCAGCGTAGGCCGGGACAGGGGATCCGAGACCCAGTACTTC
d_gene: NA; v_gene: TRBV7-2; j_gene: TRBJ2-3; abundance: NA; len: 15; CDR3aa: CASSPRGRGIDTQYF; CDR3nt: TGTGCCAGCAGCCCCCGGGGGCGGGGGATAGATACGCAGTATTTT
d_gene: NA; v_gene: TRBV5-1; j_gene: TRBJ1-4; abundance: NA; len: 14; CDR3aa: CASSLVPGDEKLFF; CDR3nt: TGCGCCAGCAGCTTGGTCCCAGGGGATGAAAAACTGTTTTTT
d_gene: TRBD1; v_gene: TRBV20-1; j_gene: TRBJ2-7; abundance: NA; len: 11; CDR3aa: CSVSQGGWQYF; CDR3nt: TGCAGTGTCTCCCAAGGGGGCTGGCAGTACTTC
d_gene: NA; v_gene: TRBV11-1; j_gene: TRBJ2-1; abundance: few; len: 14; CDR3aa: CASSLSLGNNEQFF; CDR3nt: TGTGCCAGCAGCCTAAGTCTAGGGAACAATGAGCAGTTCTTC
d_gene: NA; v_gene: TRBV20-1; j_gene: TRBJ1-5; abundance: NA; len: 15; CDR3aa: CSASGLIGGNQPQHF; CDR3nt: TGCAGTGCTTCCGGGCTAATTGGGGGCAATCAGCCCCAGCATTTT
d_gene: TRBD2; v_gene: TRBV7-3; j_gene: TRBJ2-5; abundance: few; len: 15; CDR3aa: CASSLTRTSGETQYF; CDR3nt: TGTGCCAGCAGCTTAACCCGAACTAGCGGGGAGACCCAGTACTTC
d_gene: NA; v_gene: TRBV6-2/TRBV6-3; j_gene: TRBJ2-4; abundance: few; len: 17; CDR3aa: CASSSPVDYLAKNIQYF; CDR3nt: TGTGCCAGCAGTTCGCCCGTGGACTATCTAGCCAAAAACATTCAGTACTTC
d_gene: TRBD2; v_gene: TRBV7-2; j_gene: TRBJ2-3; abundance: few; len: 15; CDR3aa: CASSLMGSGEDTQYF; CDR3nt: TGTGCCAGCAGCTTAATGGGTAGCGGGGAAGATACGCAGTATTTT
d_gene: NA; v_gene: TRBV4-3; j_gene: TRBJ1-2; abundance: few; len: 15; CDR3aa: CASSQGSTAYYGYTF; CDR3nt: TGCGCCAGCAGCCAAGGGAGTACAGCTTACTATGGCTACACCTTC